This TCR beta chain derives from a study of control samples from healthy donors and cancer patients. Using immunoSEQ multiplex PCR, the repertoire was profiled, and TCRdb retains in-frame clones only, with some absent. The table includes around 71,000 clones, 70% to 90% detected once. This clonotype was obtained from a woman aged 45-59 years with head and neck cancer. The specimen sequenced was PBMCs.

CDR3 in DNA: TGTGCCAGCAGCTCGACACGTAGCACAGATACGCAGTATTTT. Its protein is CASSSTRSTDTQYF. V usage is TRBV9 and J usage is TRBJ2-3; D gene unclear. Germline-derived CDR1 and CDR2 are SGDLS and YYNGEE. The CDR3 covers 14 residues. Trimming took off 4 bases at V and 0 bases at J, with 9 bases between the two ends. Filled out from reference TRBV9 and TRBJ2-3, the complete variable domain reads DSGVTQTPKHLITATGQRVTLRCSPRSGDLSVYWYQQSLDQGLQFLIQYYNGEERAKGNILERFSAQQFPDLHSELNLSSLELGDSALYFCASSSTRSTDTQYFGPGTRLTVL.